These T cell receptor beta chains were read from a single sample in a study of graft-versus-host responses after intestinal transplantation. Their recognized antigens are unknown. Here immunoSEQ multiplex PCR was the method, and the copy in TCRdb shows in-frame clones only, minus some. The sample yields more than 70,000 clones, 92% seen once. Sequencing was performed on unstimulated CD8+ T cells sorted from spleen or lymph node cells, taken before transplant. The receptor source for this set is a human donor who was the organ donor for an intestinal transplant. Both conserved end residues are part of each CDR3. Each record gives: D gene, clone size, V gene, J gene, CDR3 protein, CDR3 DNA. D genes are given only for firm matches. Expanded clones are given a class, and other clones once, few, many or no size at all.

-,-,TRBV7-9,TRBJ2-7,CASSPRDISYEQYF,TGTGCCAGCAGCCCACGGGACATTTCCTACGAGCAGTACTTC
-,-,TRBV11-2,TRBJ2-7,CASSLAQGLAYEQYF,TGTGCCAGCAGCTTAGCCCAGGGGCTTGCCTACGAGCAGTACTTC
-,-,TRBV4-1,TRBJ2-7,CASSHPGDSYEQYF,TGCGCCAGCAGCCACCCAGGGGACTCCTACGAGCAGTACTTC
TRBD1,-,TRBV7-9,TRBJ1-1,CASSPTDRGLTEAFF,TGTGCCAGCAGCCCTACGGACAGGGGGCTCACTGAAGCTTTCTTT
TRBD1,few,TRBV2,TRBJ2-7,CAVPGQARYEQYF,TGTGCCGTCCCGGGACAGGCACGTTACGAGCAGTACTTC
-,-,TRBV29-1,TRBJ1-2,CSVPGNLNYGYTF,TGCAGCGTTCCGGGAAACCTAAACTATGGCTACACCTTC
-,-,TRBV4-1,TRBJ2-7,CASSQDTVYEQYF,TGCGCCAGCAGCCAAGATACAGTCTACGAGCAGTACTTC
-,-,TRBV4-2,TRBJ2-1,CASSLPRATYNEQFF,TGTGCCAGCAGCCTACCAAGAGCGACCTACAATGAGCAGTTCTTC
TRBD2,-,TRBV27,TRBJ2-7,CASSAGLAGVREQYF,TGTGCCAGCAGCGCCGGACTAGCGGGGGTTCGGGAGCAGTACTTC
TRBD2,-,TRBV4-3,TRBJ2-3,CASSLRLAGGITDTQYF,TGCGCCAGCAGCCTTCGACTAGCGGGGGGGATTACAGATACGCAGTATTTT
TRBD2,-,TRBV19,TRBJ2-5,CASSIGLAQPQETQYF,TGTGCCAGTAGTATAGGACTAGCGCAACCCCAAGAGACCCAGTACTTC
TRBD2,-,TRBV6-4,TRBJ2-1,CASRLAGGYNEQFF,TGTGCCAGCAGACTAGCGGGGGGGTACAATGAGCAGTTCTTC
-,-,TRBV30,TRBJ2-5,CAWSAVRETQYF,TGTGCCTGGAGTGCGGTTCGAGAGACCCAGTACTTC
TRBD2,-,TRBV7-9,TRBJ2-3,CASSAYLAGGPTDTQYF,TGTGCCAGCAGCGCCTACCTAGCGGGGGGACCCACAGATACGCAGTATTTT
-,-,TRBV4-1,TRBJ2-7,CASSQGGSYEQYF,TGCGCCAGCAGCCAAGGAGGGAGCTACGAGCAGTACTTC
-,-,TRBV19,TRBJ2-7,CASSPNTGIEQYF,TGTGCCAGTAGTCCCAATACAGGGATAGAGCAGTACTTC
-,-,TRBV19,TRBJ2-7,CASSIGGTAYEQYF,TGTGCCAGTAGTATTGGGGGGACAGCATACGAGCAGTACTTC
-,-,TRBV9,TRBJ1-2,CASSVATDGQAQGNYGYTF,TGTGCCAGCAGCGTAGCTACCGACGGGCAAGCACAGGGTAACTATGGCTACACCTTC
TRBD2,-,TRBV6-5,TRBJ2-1,CASSLTSGGFNEQFF,TGTGCCAGCAGTCTGACTAGCGGGGGATTCAATGAGCAGTTCTTC
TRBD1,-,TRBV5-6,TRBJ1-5,CASSARGGNQPQHF,TGTGCCAGCAGCGCCAGGGGGGGCAATCAGCCCCAGCATTTT
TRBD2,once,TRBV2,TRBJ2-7,CASSETLAGGYEQYF,TGTGCCAGCAGTGAAACGCTAGCGGGGGGGTACGAGCAGTACTTC